Below, 21 T cell receptor beta chains from the same sample are listed, as sequenced in a study of control samples from healthy donors and cancer patients. Assay used: immunoSEQ multiplex PCR; TCRdb lists only in-frame clones, some missing. In the table there are 120,000 or so clones, under 95% of which are singletons. The source material was PBMCs. The origin of the receptors is a man aged 50 or older with head and neck cancer.

This clone was seen a single time. V is TRBV5-4 and J is TRBJ2-2; TRBD2 aligns across 8 bases. The CDR3 extends over 17 amino acids. The V segment lost 4 bases and the J segment 2 bases; nucleotides outside the gene matches: 10. Germline V gene data show CDR1 as SGHNT and CDR2 as YYREEE (reference sequence). The CDR3 sequence is CASSRASGGLNTGELFF. The DNA of the CDR3 is TGTGCCAGCAGCCGGGCGTCGGGGGGGTTAAACACCGGGGAGCTGTTTTTT. Full variable domain (remainder filled in from reference TRBV5-4 and TRBJ2-2): ETGVTQSPTHLIKTRGQQVTLRCSSQSGHNTVSWYQQALGQGPQFIFQYYREEENGRGNFPPRFSGLQFPNYSSELNVNALELDDSALYLCASSRASGGLNTGELFFGEGSRLTVL.

CDR3 region: CASSLTTNTGGYGYTF. The CDR3 DNA reads TGCGCCAGCAGCCTTACCACAAACACAGGGGGCTATGGCTACACCTTC. This chain joins TRBV5-1 and TRBJ1-2; the match to TRBD1 covers 8 bases. V lost 4 bases, J lost 4 bases, and 12 bases stayed unmatched. This CDR3 region has 16 residues. Germline V gene lookup returns CDR1 SGHRS and CDR2 YFSETQ.

Comment on this clone: One end of the junction fails to match germline, which may point to a read error. This sample includes further DNA sequences coding for the same CDR3. This chain joins TRBV10-3 and TRBJ1-5; the D gene is possibly TRBD1 (6 bases). The CDR3 is 14 amino acids. From germline, CDR1 is ENHRY and CDR2 SYGVKD. The CDR3 sequence: CAISRRQDNQPQHF. CDR3 bases: TGTGCCATCAGTAGACGACAGGACAATCAGCCTCAGCATTTT.

The rearrangement links TRBV12-3 or TRBV12-4 to TRBJ2-7, with 7 bases that match TRBD1. Trimming took 6 bases from V and 2 from J; bases not matched to a gene: 4. The CDR3 consists of 13 residues. The CDR3 region is CASRGTDTYEQYF. The CDR3 nucleotides read TGTGCCAGCAGAGGGACAGATACCTACGAGCAGTACTTC.

The chain joins TRBV9 to TRBJ1-4; D is unresolved. Per germline, CDR1 SGDLS and CDR2 YYNGEE. The CDR3 has 14 amino acids. V was clipped by 0 bases and J by 4 bases, with 7 bases between them. The CDR3: CASSVGQFNEKLFF. The CDR3 DNA is TGTGCCAGCAGCGTAGGCCAGTTTAATGAAAAACTGTTTTTT.

Turning to this clone: The sample contains more than one DNA sequence encoding this CDR3. The rearrangement joins TRBV7-9 to TRBJ2-3; D gene uncertain. V gave up 5 bases and J gave up 4 bases, with 10 bases separating them. Germline assignment: CDR1 SEHNR and CDR2 FQNEAQ (reference sequence). The CDR3 is 13 amino acids. CDR3 nucleotide sequence: TGTGCCAGCAGCCCCAAAGGCCCAGATACGCAGTATTTT. Protein product: CASSPKGPDTQYF. The full variable domain, in which reference TRBV7-9 and TRBJ2-3 provide the parts outside the CDR3, is DTGVSQNPRHKITKRGQNVTFRCDPISEHNRLYWYRQTLGQGPEFLTYFQNEAQLEKSRLLSDRFSAERPKGSFSTLEIQRTEQGDSAMYLCASSPKGPDTQYFGPGTRLTVL.

The V and J genes are TRBV4-2 and TRBJ2-7; 7 nucleotides align to TRBD1. The trim removed 0 bases at V and 3 bases at J, leaving 11 bases unmatched. This CDR3 has 17 amino acids. The germline gives CDR1 LGHNA, CDR2 YNFKEQ. CDR3 nucleotides: TGTGCCAGCAGCCAAGATCAGAGACAGGGTGCCCGCTACGAGCAGTACTTC. Translation: CASSQDQRQGARYEQYF.

CDR3 DNA: TGTGCCAGCAGTTACAGGGTTAGCACAGATACGCAGTATTTT. Translated: CASSYRVSTDTQYF. The rearrangement joins TRBV6-5 to TRBJ2-3; D ambiguous. V shed 2 bases and J shed 0 bases, with 6 bases lying between them. CDR1 is MNHEY and CDR2 is SVGAGI in the germline V gene. The CDR3 length is 14 residues.

The chain links TRBV9 to TRBJ2-1; D is perhaps TRBD2 (5 bases). The CDR3 runs 12 residues. CDR1 is SGDLS and CDR2 is YYNGEE in the germline V gene. Trimming stripped 4 bases from V and 7 bases from J, with 9 bases between. The CDR3 nucleotides are TGTGCCAGCAGCACCCGCGGGAATGAGCAGTTCTTC. Protein: CASSTRGNEQFF. The full variable domain, in which reference TRBV9 and TRBJ2-1 provide the parts outside the CDR3, is DSGVTQTPKHLITATGQRVTLRCSPRSGDLSVYWYQQSLDQGLQFLIQYYNGEERAKGNILERFSAQQFPDLHSELNLSSLELGDSALYFCASSTRGNEQFFGPGTRLTVL.

The chain recombines TRBV6-5 with TRBJ2-7; D is unresolved. V dropped 8 bases and J dropped 5 bases, with 16 bases sitting between them. Per the germline V gene, CDR1 is MNHEY and CDR2 is SVGAGI. The CDR3 is 13 amino acids. CDR3 region: CASGPSPSDEQYF. The CDR3 nucleotides are TGTGCCAGCGGTCCCTCCCCTTCCGACGAGCAGTACTTC.

The chain combines TRBV28 with TRBJ1-2, with D unresolved. Looked up from germline, CDR1 is MDHEN and CDR2 is SYDVKM. V lost 4 bases, J lost 0 bases, and 12 bases lay in between. There are 15 residues in the CDR3. The CDR3 DNA reads TGTGCCAGCAGTTCCAGACTGTTAGCTAACTATGGCTACACCTTC. It is translated as CASSSRLLANYGYTF.

CDR3 amino acids: CASSRTGGMNYGYTF. The CDR3 DNA reads TGTGCCAGCAGCAGGACAGGGGGAATGAACTATGGCTACACCTTC. The chain couples TRBV3-1 (or the pseudogene TRBV3-2) to TRBJ1-2; 10 nucleotides align to TRBD1. The CDR3 loop spans 15 amino acids. Germline V gives CDR1 LGHDT, CDR2 YNNKEL (reference sequence). The V gene end was trimmed by 5 bases and the J gene end by 2 bases; junction bases not matched to a gene: 5.

CDR3 in amino acids: CASSSGGPSTGELFF. DNA of the CDR3: TGTGCCAGCAGCTCGGGGGGCCCCAGCACCGGGGAGCTGTTTTTT. The chain couples TRBV7-6 to TRBJ2-2; tentatively, D is TRBD2 (7 bases). Trimming removed 4 bases at V and 4 bases at J, with 13 bases between. In germline, CDR1 is SGHVS, CDR2 FNYEAQ. The CDR3 sequence is 15 residues long.

J is TRBJ2-7 and V is TRBV29-1; the D is unclear. The germline gives CDR1 SQVTM, CDR2 ANQGSEA. The CDR3 runs to 11 residues. V was pared by 4 bases and J by 2 bases, with 6 bases between. CDR3 in DNA: TGCAGCGTTGTAGGAGCCTACGAGCAGTACTTC. Its protein product is CSVVGAYEQYF.

V gene TRBV6-5 combines with J gene TRBJ1-1; D is unclear. CDR1 and CDR2 from the germline V gene are MNHEY and SVGAGI. V gave up 0 bases and J gave up 0 bases, with 8 bases separating them. This CDR3 is built from 15 residues. CDR3 bases: TGTGCCAGCAGTTACTCGGGCCAGATGAACACTGAAGCTTTCTTT. Protein sequence: CASSYSGQMNTEAFF.

V and J are TRBV7-7 and TRBJ2-5; 7 positions agree with TRBD1. The CDR3 has 15 amino acids. CDR1 is SSHAT, CDR2 FNYEAQ, per germline (reference sequence). V was pared by 1 base and J by 4 bases, with 6 bases of the junction left unmatched. The CDR3 sequence is CASSLVVGGRETQYF. The CDR3 DNA sequence: TGTGCCAGCAGCTTAGTGGTAGGGGGCAGAGAGACCCAGTACTTC.

The genes are TRBV24-1 and TRBJ2-5; D ambiguous. The germline V and J ends were trimmed by 3 bases and 2 bases, with 6 bases remaining between them. The germline V gene encodes CDR1 KGHDR and CDR2 SFDVKD. The CDR3 runs to 13 residues. The CDR3 protein is CATSDPPQETQYF. The DNA of the CDR3 is TGTGCCACCAGTGATCCCCCACAAGAGACCCAGTACTTC.

This clone was found once. The J gene is TRBJ2-5, the V gene TRBV7-6, with D possibly TRBD1 on 7 matching bases. The germline gives CDR1 SGHVS, CDR2 FNYEAQ. V was shortened by 2 bases and J by 5 bases, with 21 bases between the two germline ends. The CDR3 spans 17 residues. The CDR3 DNA follows: TGTGCCAGCAGCTTATTTCCCGAGACAGGGAGGTTGGAGACCCAGTACTTC. Its protein is CASSLFPETGRLETQYF.

In the case of this clone: In the same sample, other DNA sequences code for this CDR3. This sequence joins TRBV11-3 and TRBJ2-2, with 10 bases that match TRBD2. V was clipped by 3 bases and J by 4 bases; unmatched bases: 2. The CDR3 has 15 residues. Per germline, CDR1 SGHNT and CDR2 YENEEA. The CDR3 DNA reads as TGTGCCAGCAGCTTCACTAGCGGGGTCACCGGGGAGCTGTTTTTT. Translation gives CASSFTSGVTGELFF.

The V gene is TRBV7-2, the J gene TRBJ1-4; D might be TRBD1 (5 bases). Germline V gene lookup returns CDR1 SGHTA and CDR2 FQGNSA. V lost 1 base and J lost 12, with 9 bases in between. This CDR3 is 12 amino acids long. The CDR3 DNA follows: TGTGCCAGCAGCTTAGGGGGCTATCAACTGTTTTTT. As protein: CASSLGGYQLFF.

This chain uses TRBV7-2 with TRBJ2-1; 12 bases map to TRBD2. This CDR3 has 17 amino acids. Germline V gene sequence: CDR1 SGHTA, CDR2 FQGNSA. V trimming: 3 bases; J trimming: 3 bases; junction bases outside the gene matches: 6. In DNA form, the CDR3 reads TGTGCCAGCAGCTTTGACCCACTAGCGGGGGGCTACAATGAGCAGTTCTTC. Amino acids: CASSFDPLAGGYNEQFF.